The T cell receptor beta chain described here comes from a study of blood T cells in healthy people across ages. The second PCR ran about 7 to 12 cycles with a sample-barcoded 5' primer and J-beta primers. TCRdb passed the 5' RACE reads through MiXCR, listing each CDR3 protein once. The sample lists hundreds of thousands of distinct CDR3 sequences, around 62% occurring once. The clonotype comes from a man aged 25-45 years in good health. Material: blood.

DNA of the CDR3: TGTGCCAGCAGTTTTGTGGCTCGTTCCGCGGGACAACGCACAGATACGCAGTATTTT. Protein sequence: CASSFVARSAGQRTDTQYF. This rearrangement joins TRBV12-3 or TRBV12-4 to TRBJ2-3; TRBD1 or TRBD2 may be the D gene (6 bases each). The CDR3 totals 19 residues. V was cut by 3 bases and J by 1 base, with 23 bases left in between.